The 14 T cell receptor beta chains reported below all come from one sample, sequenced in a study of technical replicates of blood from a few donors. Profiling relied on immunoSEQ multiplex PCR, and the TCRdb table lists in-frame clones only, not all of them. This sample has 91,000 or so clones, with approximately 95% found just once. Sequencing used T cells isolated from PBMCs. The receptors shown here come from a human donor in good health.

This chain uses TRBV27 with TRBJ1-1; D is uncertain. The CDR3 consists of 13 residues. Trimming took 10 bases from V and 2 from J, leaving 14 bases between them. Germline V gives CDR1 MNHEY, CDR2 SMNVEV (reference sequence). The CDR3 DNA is TGTGCCACCAAACTAGGAGCAAACACTGAAGCTTTCTTT. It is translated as CATKLGANTEAFF.

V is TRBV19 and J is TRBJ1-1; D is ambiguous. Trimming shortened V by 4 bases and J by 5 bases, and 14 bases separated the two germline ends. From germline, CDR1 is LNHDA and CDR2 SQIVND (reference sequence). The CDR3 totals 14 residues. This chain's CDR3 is CASSSLSTITEAFF. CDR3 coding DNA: TGTGCCAGTAGTAGCCTGTCGACAATTACTGAAGCTTTCTTT. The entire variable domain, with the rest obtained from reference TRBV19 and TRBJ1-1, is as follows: DGGITQSPKYLFRKEGQNVTLSCEQNLNHDAMYWYRQDPGQGLRLIYYSQIVNDFQKGDIAEGYSVSREKKESFPLTVTSAQKNPTAFYLCASSSLSTITEAFFGQGTRLTVV.

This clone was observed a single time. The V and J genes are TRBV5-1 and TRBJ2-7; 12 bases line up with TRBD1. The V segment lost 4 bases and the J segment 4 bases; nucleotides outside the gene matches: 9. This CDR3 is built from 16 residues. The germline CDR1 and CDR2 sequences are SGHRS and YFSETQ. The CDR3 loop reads CASSTGTGGRVYEQYF. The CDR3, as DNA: TGCGCCAGCAGCACCGGGACAGGGGGCAGAGTTTACGAGCAGTACTTC.

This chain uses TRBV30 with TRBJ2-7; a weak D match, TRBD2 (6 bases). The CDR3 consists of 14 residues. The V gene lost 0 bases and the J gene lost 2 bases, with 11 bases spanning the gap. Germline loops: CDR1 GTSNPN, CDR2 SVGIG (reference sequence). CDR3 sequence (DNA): TGTGCCTGGAGTGTAGGAGGGGTAACCTACGAGCAGTACTTC. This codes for CAWSVGGVTYEQYF.

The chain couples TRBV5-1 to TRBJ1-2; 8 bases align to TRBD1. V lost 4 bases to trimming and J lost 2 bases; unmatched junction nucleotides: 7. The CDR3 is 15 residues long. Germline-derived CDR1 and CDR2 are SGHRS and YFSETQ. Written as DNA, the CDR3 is TGCGCCAGCAGCCCGGGACAGGAATCCAACTATGGCTACACCTTC. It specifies CASSPGQESNYGYTF.

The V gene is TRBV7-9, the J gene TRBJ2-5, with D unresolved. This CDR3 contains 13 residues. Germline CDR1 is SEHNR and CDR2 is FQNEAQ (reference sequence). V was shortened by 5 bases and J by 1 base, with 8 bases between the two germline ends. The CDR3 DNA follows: TGTGCCAGCAGCATACAGCTCCAAGAGACCCAGTACTTC. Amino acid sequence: CASSIQLQETQYF.

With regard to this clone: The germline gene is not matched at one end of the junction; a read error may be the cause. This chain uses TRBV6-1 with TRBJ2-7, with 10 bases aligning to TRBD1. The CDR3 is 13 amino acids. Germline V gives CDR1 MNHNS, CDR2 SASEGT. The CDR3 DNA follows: TGTGCCAGCAGGGAAGGGACAGGGGTAGAGCAGTACTTC. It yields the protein CASREGTGVEQYF.

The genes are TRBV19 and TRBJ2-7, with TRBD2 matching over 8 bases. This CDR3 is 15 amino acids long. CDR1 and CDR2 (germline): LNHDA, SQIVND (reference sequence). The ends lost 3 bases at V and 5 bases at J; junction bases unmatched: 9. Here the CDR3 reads CASSMKPGLGHEQYF. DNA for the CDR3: TGTGCCAGTAGTATGAAACCGGGACTAGGTCACGAGCAGTACTTC.

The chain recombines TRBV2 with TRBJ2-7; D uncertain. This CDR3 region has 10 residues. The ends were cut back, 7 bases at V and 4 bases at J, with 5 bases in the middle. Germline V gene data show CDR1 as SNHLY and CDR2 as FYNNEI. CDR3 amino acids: CASKSYEQYF. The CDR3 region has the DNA TGTGCCAGCAAATCATACGAGCAGTACTTC.

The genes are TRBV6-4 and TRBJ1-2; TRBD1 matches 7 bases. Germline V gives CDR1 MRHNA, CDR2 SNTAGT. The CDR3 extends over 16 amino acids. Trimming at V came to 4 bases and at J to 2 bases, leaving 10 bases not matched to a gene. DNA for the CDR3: TGTGCCAGCAGTGCCGTAAGACAGGGCCTGAACTATGGCTACACCTTC. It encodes CASSAVRQGLNYGYTF.

CDR3 region: CASSLGAEEAFF. In nucleotides, the CDR3 is TGTGCCAGTAGTCTGGGGGCCGAGGAAGCTTTCTTT. The chain employs TRBV19 and TRBJ1-1, with D perhaps matching TRBD1 (6 bases). The germline V gene has CDR1 LNHDA and CDR2 SQIVND (reference sequence). This CDR3 has 12 amino acids. The ends were cut back, 5 bases at V and 8 bases at J, with 12 bases in the middle.

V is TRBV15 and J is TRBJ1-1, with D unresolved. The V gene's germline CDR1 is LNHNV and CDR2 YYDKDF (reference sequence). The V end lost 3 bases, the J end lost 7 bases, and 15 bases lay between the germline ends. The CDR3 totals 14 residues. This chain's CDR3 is CATSRGDVGSEAFF. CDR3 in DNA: TGTGCCACCAGCAGGGGAGACGTGGGAAGTGAAGCTTTCTTT.

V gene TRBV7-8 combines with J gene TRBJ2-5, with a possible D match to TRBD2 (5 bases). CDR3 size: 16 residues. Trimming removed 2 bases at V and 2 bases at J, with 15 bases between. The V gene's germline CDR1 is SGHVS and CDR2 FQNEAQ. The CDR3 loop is CASSLSGLADQETQYF. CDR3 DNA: TGTGCCAGCAGCTTATCGGGGTTAGCCGATCAAGAGACCCAGTACTTC.

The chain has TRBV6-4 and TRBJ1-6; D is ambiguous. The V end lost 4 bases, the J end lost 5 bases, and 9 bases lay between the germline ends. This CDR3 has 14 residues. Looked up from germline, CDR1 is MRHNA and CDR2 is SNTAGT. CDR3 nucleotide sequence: TGTGCCAGCAGTGTCACAGCAAATAATTCACCCCTCCACTTT. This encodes CASSVTANNSPLHF.